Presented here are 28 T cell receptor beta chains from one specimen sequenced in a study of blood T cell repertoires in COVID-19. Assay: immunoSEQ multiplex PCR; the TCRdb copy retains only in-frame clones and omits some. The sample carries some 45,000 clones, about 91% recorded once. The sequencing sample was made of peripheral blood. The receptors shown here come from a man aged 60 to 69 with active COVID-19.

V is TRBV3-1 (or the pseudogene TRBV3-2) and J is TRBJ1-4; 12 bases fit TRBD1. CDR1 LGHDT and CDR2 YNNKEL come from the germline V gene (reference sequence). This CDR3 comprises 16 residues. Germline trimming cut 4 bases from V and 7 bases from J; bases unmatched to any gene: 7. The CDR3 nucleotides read TGTGCCAGCAGCCCATCTCCGGGACAGGGGGCTGAAAAACTGTTTTTT. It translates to CASSPSPGQGAEKLFF.

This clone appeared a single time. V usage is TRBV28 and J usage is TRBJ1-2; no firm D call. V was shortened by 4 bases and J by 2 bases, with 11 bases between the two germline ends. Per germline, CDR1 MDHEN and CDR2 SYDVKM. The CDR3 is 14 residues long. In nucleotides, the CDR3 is TGTGCCAGCAGTTCAAAGGACTTCAACTATGGCTACACCTTC. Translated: CASSSKDFNYGYTF.

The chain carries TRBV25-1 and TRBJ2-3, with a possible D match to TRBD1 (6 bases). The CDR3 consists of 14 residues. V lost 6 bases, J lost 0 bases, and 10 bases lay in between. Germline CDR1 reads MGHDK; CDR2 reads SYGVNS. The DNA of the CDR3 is TGTGCCAGCAGGGACAGAACTAGCACAGATACGCAGTATTTT. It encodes CASRDRTSTDTQYF.

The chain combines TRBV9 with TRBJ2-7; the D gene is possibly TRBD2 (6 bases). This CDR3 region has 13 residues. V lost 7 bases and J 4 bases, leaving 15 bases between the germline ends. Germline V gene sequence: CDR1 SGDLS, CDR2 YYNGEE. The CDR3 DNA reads TGTGCCAGCGGATCTAGCGAGCAGTACGAGCAGTACTTC. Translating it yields CASGSSEQYEQYF.

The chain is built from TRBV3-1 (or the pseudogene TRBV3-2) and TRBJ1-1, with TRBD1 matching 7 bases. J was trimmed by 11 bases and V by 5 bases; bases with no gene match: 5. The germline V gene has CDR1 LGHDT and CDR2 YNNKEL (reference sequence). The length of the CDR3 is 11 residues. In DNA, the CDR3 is TGTGCCAGCAGCGCACCAGGGGGTGCTTTCTTT. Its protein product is CASSAPGGAFF.

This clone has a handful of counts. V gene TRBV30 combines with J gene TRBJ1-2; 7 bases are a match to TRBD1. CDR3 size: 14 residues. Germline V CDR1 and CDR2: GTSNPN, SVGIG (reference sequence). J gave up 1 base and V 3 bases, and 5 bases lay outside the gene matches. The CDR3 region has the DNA TGTGCCTGGAGCAAGGACAGGCTTAACTATGGCTACACCTTC. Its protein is CAWSKDRLNYGYTF.

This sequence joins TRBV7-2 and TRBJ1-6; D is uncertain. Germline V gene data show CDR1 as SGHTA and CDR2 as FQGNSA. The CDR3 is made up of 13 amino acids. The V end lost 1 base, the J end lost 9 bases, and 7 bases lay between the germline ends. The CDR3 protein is CASSLGGGSPLHF. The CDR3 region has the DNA TGTGCCAGCAGCTTAGGGGGAGGTTCACCCCTCCACTTT.

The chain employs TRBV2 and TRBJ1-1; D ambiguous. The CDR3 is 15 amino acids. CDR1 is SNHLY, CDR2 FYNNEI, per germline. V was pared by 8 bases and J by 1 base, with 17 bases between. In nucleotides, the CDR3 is TGTGCCAGCGAGGTCGAAAGTTCTACGAACACTGAAGCTTTCTTT. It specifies CASEVESSTNTEAFF.

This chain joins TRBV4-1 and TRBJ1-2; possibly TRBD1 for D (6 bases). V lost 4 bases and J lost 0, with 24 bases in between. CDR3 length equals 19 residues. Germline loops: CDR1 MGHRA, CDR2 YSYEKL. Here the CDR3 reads CASSPGLVTGRPSNYGYTF. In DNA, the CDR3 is TGCGCCAGCAGCCCTGGATTGGTTACAGGGCGCCCATCTAACTATGGCTACACCTTC.

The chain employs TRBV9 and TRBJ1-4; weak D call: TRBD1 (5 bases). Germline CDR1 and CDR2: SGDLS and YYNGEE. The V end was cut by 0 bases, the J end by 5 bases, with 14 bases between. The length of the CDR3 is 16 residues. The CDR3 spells CASSVDNGGANEKLFF. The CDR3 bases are TGTGCCAGCAGCGTAGACAACGGAGGGGCAAATGAAAAACTGTTTTTT.

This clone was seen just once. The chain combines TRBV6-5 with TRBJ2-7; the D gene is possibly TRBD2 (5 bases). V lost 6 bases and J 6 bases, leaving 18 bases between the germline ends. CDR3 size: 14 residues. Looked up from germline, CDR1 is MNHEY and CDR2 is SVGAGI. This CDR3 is CASSPSGWAVEQYF. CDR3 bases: TGTGCCAGCAGCCCCTCGGGGTGGGCGGTCGAGCAGTACTTC.

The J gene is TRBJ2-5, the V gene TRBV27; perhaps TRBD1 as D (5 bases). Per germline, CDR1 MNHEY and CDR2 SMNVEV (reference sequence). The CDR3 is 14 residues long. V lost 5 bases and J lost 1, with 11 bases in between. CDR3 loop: CASSRGFGQETQYF. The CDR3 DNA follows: TGTGCCAGCAGTAGGGGATTTGGCCAAGAGACCCAGTACTTC.

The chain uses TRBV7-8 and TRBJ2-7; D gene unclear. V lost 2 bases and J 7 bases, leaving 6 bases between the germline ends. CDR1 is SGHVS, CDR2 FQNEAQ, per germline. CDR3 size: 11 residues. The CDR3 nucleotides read TGTGCCAGCAGCTTATTCATTGAGCAGTACTTC. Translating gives CASSLFIEQYF.

CDR3 loop: CASSDRFGETQYF. CDR3 DNA sequence: TGTGCCAGCAGCGATCGCTTCGGAGAGACCCAGTACTTC. This rearrangement joins TRBV7-3 to TRBJ2-5; D is unclear. CDR3 length: 13 residues. The germline V gene has CDR1 SGHTA and CDR2 FQGTGA. V gave up 5 bases and J gave up 4 bases, with 11 bases separating them.

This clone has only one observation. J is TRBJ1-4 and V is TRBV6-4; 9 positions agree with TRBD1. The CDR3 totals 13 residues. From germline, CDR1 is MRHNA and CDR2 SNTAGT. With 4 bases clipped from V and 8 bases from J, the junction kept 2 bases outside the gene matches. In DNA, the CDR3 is TGTGCCAGCAGTGTGGACAGGGGAGAAAAACTGTTTTTT. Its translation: CASSVDRGEKLFF.

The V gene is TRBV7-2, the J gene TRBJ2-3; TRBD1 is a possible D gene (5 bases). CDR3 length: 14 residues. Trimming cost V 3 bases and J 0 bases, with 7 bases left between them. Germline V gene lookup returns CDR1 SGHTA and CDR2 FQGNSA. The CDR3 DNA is TGTGCCAGCAGCTTCGACAGTAGCACAGATACGCAGTATTTT. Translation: CASSFDSSTDTQYF.

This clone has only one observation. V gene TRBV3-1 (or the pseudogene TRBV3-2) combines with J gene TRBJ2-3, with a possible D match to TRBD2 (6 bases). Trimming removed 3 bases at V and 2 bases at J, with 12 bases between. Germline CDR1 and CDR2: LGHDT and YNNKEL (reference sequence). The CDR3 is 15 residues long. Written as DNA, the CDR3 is TGTGCCAGCAGCCAGGGACTTCTTTACACAGATACGCAGTATTTT. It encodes CASSQGLLYTDTQYF.

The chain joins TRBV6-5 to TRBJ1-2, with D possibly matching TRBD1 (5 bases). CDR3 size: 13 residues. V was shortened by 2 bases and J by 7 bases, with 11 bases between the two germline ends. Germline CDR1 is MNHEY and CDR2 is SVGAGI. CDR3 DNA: TGTGCCAGCAGTTACACCCAGGGATCTGGCTACACCTTC. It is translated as CASSYTQGSGYTF.

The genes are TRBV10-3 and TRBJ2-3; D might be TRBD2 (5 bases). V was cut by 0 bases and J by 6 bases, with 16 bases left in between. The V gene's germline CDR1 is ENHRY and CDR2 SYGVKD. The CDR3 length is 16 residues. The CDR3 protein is CAISESGDYLQDTQYF. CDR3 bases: TGTGCCATCAGTGAGTCGGGTGACTACCTCCAGGATACGCAGTATTTT.

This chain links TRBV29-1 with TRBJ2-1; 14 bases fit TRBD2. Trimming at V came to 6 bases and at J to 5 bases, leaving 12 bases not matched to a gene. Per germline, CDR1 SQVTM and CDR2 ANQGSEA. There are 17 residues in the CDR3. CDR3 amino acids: CSVPPAGTSGRHNEQFF. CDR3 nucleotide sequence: TGCAGCGTACCGCCCGCGGGGACTAGCGGGAGACACAATGAGCAGTTCTTC.

The CDR3: CASSLTGGVNSPLHF. The DNA of the CDR3 is TGTGCCAGCTCCTTGACAGGGGGCGTTAACTCACCCCTCCACTTT. The V gene is TRBV6-5, the J gene TRBJ1-6; 10 bases map to TRBD1. Germline lookup yields CDR1 MNHEY and CDR2 SVGAGI. The trim removed 8 bases at V and 10 bases at J, leaving 11 bases unmatched. CDR3 length: 15 residues.

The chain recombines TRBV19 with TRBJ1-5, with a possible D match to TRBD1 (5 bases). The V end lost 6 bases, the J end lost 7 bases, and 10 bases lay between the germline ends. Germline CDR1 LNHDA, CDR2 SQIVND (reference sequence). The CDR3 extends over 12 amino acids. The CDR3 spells CASSKGWQPQHF. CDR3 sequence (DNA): TGTGCCAGTAGCAAGGGGTGGCAGCCCCAGCATTTT.

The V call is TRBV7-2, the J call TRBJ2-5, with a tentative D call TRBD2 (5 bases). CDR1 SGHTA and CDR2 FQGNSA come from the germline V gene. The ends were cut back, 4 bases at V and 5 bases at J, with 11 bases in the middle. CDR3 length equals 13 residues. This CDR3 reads CASSYRGWETQYF. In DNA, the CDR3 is TGTGCCAGCAGCTACAGAGGGTGGGAGACCCAGTACTTC. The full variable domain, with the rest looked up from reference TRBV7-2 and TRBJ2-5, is GAGVSQSPSNKVTEKGKDVELRCDPISGHTALYWYRQSLGQGLEFLIYFQGNSAPDKSGLPSDRFSAERTGGSVSTLTIQRTQQEDSAVYLCASSYRGWETQYFGPGTRLLVL.

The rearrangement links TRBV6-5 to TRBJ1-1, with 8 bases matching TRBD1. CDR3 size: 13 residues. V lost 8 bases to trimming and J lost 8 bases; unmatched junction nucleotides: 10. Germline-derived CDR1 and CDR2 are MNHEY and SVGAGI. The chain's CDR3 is CASARQGPSEAFF. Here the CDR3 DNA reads TGTGCCAGCGCCCGACAGGGGCCGTCCGAAGCTTTCTTT.

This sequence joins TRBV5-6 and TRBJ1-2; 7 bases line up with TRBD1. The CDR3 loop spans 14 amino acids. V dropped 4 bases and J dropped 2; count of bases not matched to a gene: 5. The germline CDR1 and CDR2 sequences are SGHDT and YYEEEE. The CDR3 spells CASSAQGFNYGYTF. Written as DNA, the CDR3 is TGTGCCAGCAGCGCACAGGGGTTCAACTATGGCTACACCTTC.

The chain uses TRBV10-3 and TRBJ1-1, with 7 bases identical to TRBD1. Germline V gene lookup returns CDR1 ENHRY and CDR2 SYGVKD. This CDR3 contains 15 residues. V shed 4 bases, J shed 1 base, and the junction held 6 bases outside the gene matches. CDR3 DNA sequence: TGTGCCATCAGTGCCCTAACAGGGGCGAACACTGAAGCTTTCTTT. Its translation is CAISALTGANTEAFF.

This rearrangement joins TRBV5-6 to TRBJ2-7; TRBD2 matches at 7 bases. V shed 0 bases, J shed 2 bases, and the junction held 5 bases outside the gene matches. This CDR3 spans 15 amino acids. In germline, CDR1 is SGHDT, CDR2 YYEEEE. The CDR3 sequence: CASSLGLADPYEQYF. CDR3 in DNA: TGTGCCAGCAGCTTGGGCCTAGCGGACCCCTACGAGCAGTACTTC.

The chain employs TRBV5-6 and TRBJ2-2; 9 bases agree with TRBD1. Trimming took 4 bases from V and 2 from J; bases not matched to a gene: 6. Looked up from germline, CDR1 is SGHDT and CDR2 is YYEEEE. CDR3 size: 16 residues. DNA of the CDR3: TGTGCCAGCAGCCACGGACAGGGGACAAACACCGGGGAGCTGTTTTTT. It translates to CASSHGQGTNTGELFF.